The T cell receptor beta chain described here comes from a study of human T cells and chemical hapten exposure. General study results and limits: Sensitization with DPC brought no change to TCRs above 1 in 1000 in frequency.

This clonotype showed up just a few times. What it recognizes is unknown. The time point is: healthy volunteer bleed at 6 weeks. Extraction of total RNA was performed on unfractionated whole blood. In germline, CDR1 is DFQATT, CDR2 SNEGSKA (reference sequence). The CDR3 length is 16 residues. Trimming removed 0 bases from V and 0 bases from J; junction bases left unmatched: 8. How the authors handled the data: Samples contained a median of around 89,000 TCRs, with a range of about 20,000 to 750,000. One entry per CDR3 protein, called by TCRdb with MiXCR from the RACE reads. In this record, the V and J calls reflect TCRdb's handling and not the investigators' own analysis. The table lists about 65,000 distinct CDR3 sequences, 6% to 7% of them singletons.

The sample comprised whole blood. This chain connects TRBV20-1 to TRBJ2-7, with 7 bases fitting TRBD1. The TCR was taken from a female donor in good health. Some clones in this sample may be carry-over from other donors' samples. The chain's CDR3 is CSARDPTGKSSYEQYF. CDR3 bases: TGCAGTGCTAGAGACCCGACAGGGAAGAGCTCCTACGAGCAGTACTTC.